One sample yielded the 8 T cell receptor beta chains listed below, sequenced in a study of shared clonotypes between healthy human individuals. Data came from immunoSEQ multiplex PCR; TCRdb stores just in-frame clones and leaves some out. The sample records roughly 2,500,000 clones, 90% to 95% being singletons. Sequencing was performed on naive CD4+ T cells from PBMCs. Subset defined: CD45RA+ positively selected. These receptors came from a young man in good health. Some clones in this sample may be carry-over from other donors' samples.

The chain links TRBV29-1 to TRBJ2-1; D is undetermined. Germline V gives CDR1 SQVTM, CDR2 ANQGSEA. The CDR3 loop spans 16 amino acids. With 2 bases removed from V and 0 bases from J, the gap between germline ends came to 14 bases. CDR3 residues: CSVEMASADSYNEQFF. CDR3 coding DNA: TGCAGCGTTGAAATGGCATCGGCGGACTCCTACAATGAGCAGTTCTTC.

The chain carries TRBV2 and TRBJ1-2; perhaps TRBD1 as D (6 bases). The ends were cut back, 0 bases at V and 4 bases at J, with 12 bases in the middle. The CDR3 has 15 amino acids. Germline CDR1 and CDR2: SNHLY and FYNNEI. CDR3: CASSEAGAGLYGYTF. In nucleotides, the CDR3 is TGTGCCAGCAGTGAAGCGGGGGCAGGACTCTATGGCTACACCTTC.

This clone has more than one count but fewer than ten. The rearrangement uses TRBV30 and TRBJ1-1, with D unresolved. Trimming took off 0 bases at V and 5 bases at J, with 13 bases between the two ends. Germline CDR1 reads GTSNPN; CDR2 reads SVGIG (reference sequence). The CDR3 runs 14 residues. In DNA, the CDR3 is TGTGCCTGGAGTGTACGTTATGGTACTACTGAAGCTTTCTTT. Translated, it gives CAWSVRYGTTEAFF.

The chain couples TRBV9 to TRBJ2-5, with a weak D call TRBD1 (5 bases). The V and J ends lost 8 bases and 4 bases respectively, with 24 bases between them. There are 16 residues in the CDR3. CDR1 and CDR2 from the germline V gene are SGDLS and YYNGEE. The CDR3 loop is CASSKKGSPVGETQYF. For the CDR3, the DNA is TGTGCCAGTTCAAAAAAGGGGTCTCCGGTGGGAGAGACCCAGTACTTC.

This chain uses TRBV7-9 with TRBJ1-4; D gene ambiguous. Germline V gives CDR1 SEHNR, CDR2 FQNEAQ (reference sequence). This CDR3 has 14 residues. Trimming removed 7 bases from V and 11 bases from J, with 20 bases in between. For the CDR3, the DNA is TGTGCCAGCATCCCCACTCGGTCACCAGAGAAACTGTTTTTT. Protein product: CASIPTRSPEKLFF.

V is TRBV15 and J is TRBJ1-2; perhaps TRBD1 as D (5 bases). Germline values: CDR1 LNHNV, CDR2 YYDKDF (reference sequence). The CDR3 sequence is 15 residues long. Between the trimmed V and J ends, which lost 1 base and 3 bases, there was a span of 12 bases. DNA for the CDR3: TGTGCCACCAGCAGAGGGGGCGGGGAGGACTATGGCTACACCTTC. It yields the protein CATSRGGGEDYGYTF.

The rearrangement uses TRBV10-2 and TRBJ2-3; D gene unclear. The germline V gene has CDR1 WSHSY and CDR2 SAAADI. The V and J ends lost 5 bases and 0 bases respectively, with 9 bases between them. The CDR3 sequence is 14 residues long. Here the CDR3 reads CASSQTSSTDTQYF. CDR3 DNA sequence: TGCGCCAGCAGTCAAACCTCTAGCACAGATACGCAGTATTTT.

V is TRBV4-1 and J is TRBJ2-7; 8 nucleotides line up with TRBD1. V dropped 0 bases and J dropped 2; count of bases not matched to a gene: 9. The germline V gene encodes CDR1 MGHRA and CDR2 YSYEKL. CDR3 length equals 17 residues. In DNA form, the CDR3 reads TGCGCCAGCAGCCAAGATCTCCCGGGCAGGGGGCCCTACGAGCAGTACTTC. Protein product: CASSQDLPGRGPYEQYF.